These 13 T cell receptor beta chains came from one sample sequenced in a study of CD8 T cells in Susac syndrome. Random hexamers were used to reverse transcribe the RNA input (about 0.5 to 1 ug). TCRdb recomputed calls from the immunoSEQ multiplex PCR reads with MiXCR, one row per CDR3 protein. The sample consists of some 240,000 distinct CDR3 sequences, about 95% of them appearing once. Sequences were obtained from CD4+ T cells from PBMCs. The receptors were sampled from a human donor with Susac syndrome.

J is TRBJ1-2 and V is TRBV20-1, with TRBD1 as a possible D gene (5 bases). Germline values: CDR1 DFQATT, CDR2 SNEGSKA (reference sequence). V shed 2 bases and J shed 6 bases, with 16 bases lying between them. This CDR3 is built from 14 residues. The CDR3 coding sequence is TGCAGTGCTAGACAAGGGGCAGGTTCGGATGGCTACACCTTC. Its protein product is CSARQGAGSDGYTF.

The table lists this clonotype with a count of one. The rearrangement links TRBV15 to TRBJ2-3, with 11 bases matching TRBD2. The J segment lost 1 base and the V segment lost 1 base, leaving 4 bases of the junction unmatched. The length of the CDR3 is 17 residues. Germline V gives CDR1 LNHNV, CDR2 YYDKDF (reference sequence). The CDR3 is CATSRASGRKGTDTQYF. The CDR3, as DNA: TGTGCCACCAGCAGAGCTAGCGGGAGGAAGGGCACAGATACGCAGTATTTT.

The chain carries TRBV9 and TRBJ2-5; unclear D gene. The CDR3 runs to 12 residues. CDR1 is SGDLS, CDR2 YYNGEE, per germline. V was clipped by 0 bases and J by 1 base, with 1 base between them. This CDR3 reads CASSVGQETQYF. CDR3 bases: TGTGCCAGCAGCGTAGGCCAAGAGACCCAGTACTTC.

This chain connects TRBV27 to TRBJ2-1; D is undetermined. CDR1 and CDR2 (germline): MNHEY, SMNVEV (reference sequence). Deletions cut 2 bases from V and 7 bases from J, with 9 bases between. The CDR3 runs to 13 residues. The CDR3 DNA follows: TGTGCCAGCAGTTTAGGCGTAGAGAATGAGCAGTTCTTC. This sequence encodes CASSLGVENEQFF.

The genes are TRBV29-1 and TRBJ1-1; D is uncertain. The CDR3 runs 10 residues. Looked up from germline, CDR1 is SQVTM and CDR2 is ANQGSEA. V lost 4 bases and J lost 1, with 1 base in between. This chain's CDR3 is CSVGNTEAFF. CDR3 nucleotides: TGCAGCGTTGGGAACACTGAAGCTTTCTTT.

The chain is built from TRBV20-1 and TRBJ2-1, with 7 bases fitting TRBD1. The CDR3 consists of 14 residues. Germline values: CDR1 DFQATT, CDR2 SNEGSKA (reference sequence). After removal of 6 bases from V and 0 bases from J, the junction contained 5 bases not matched to a gene. The DNA of the CDR3 is TGCAGTGCCCGACAGGGTAGCTCCTACAATGAGCAGTTCTTC. This encodes CSARQGSSYNEQFF.

The chain uses TRBV24-1 and TRBJ2-2; tentative D call: TRBD1 (6 bases). Germline V gene lookup returns CDR1 KGHDR and CDR2 SFDVKD. The V end lost 9 bases, the J end lost 6 bases, and 16 bases lay between the germline ends. This CDR3 is 14 amino acids long. CDR3 loop: CATQGIVGPGELFF. The CDR3 coding sequence is TGTGCCACCCAGGGGATAGTGGGGCCCGGGGAGCTGTTTTTT.

V and J are TRBV29-1 and TRBJ1-1; D gene unclear. The CDR3 consists of 13 residues. Trimming left V 0 bases short and J 1 base short, with 6 bases between. Germline CDR1 SQVTM, CDR2 ANQGSEA. The CDR3 DNA follows: TGCAGCGTTGAAGAACACCGGAACACTGAAGCTTTCTTT. Translated, it gives CSVEEHRNTEAFF.

This chain connects TRBV15 to TRBJ1-2; D not certain. CDR1 and CDR2 (germline): LNHNV, YYDKDF (reference sequence). The CDR3 has 15 residues. The V and J ends lost 0 bases and 2 bases respectively, with 10 bases between them. CDR3 protein: CATSRDLGRNYGYTF. CDR3 sequence (DNA): TGTGCCACCAGCAGAGATCTAGGCAGGAACTATGGCTACACCTTC. The full variable domain, in which reference TRBV15 and TRBJ1-2 provide the parts outside the CDR3, is DAMVIQNPRYQVTQFGKPVTLSCSQTLNHNVMYWYQQKSSQAPKLLFHYYDKDFNNEADTPDNFQSRRPNTSFCFLDIRSPGLGDTAMYLCATSRDLGRNYGYTFGSGTRLTVV.

This chain uses TRBV9 with TRBJ1-2; 9 nucleotides match TRBD1. V shed 0 bases and J 4 bases; nucleotides not matched to a gene: 4. This CDR3 has 15 amino acids. Germline V lookup: CDR1 SGDLS, CDR2 YYNGEE. Here the CDR3 reads CASSVEQGATYGYTF. The CDR3 coding sequence is TGTGCCAGCAGCGTAGAACAGGGGGCGACCTATGGCTACACCTTC.

This chain joins TRBV2 and TRBJ1-2; no clear D. The germline V gene has CDR1 SNHLY and CDR2 FYNNEI. The CDR3 has 14 amino acids. V lost 6 bases and J 4 bases, leaving 15 bases between the germline ends. CDR3 nucleotide sequence: TGTGCCAGCAGACCTGCTCAGCCCAGCTATGGCTACACCTTC. This codes for CASRPAQPSYGYTF.

The V and J genes are TRBV2 and TRBJ1-2; 10 bases map to TRBD1. The CDR3 runs 16 residues. Germline-derived CDR1 and CDR2 are SNHLY and FYNNEI. V was clipped by 11 bases and J by 1 base; unmatched bases: 13. CDR3 in amino acids: CALVGTGVSFNYGYTF. The CDR3 DNA reads as TGTGCCCTCGTGGGGACAGGGGTCTCATTTAACTATGGCTACACCTTC.

The chain is built from TRBV29-1 and TRBJ2-7, with 7 bases fitting TRBD1. CDR1 SQVTM and CDR2 ANQGSEA come from the germline V gene. The CDR3 runs to 13 residues. The V gene end was trimmed by 4 bases and the J gene end by 3 bases; junction bases not matched to a gene: 6. Written as DNA, the CDR3 is TGCAGCGTTGCGGGTTCAGGGGGCTACGAGCAGTACTTC. Translating gives CSVAGSGGYEQYF.